Included here is one TCR beta chain sequence, with context. Antigen unknown. The trim removed 5 bases at V and 9 bases at J, leaving 7 bases unmatched. Germline CDR1 reads SGHTA; CDR2 reads FQGNSA. The CDR3 loop spans 15 amino acids. Stem cell-like memory, regulatory, central memory and naive CD4+ cells were sorted via CD45RO/CCR7/CD25/CD127/CD95/CD27. This entry is derived from a study of beta chain features in type 1 diabetes. Expressed TCRB transcripts were sequenced after all isolated RNA was converted to cDNA. The table came from immunoSEQ multiplex PCR; TCRdb's copy has only in-frame clones and leaves some out. The sample consists of around 650,000 clones, over 10% of them appearing once. Findings of the study overall: Patients and controls would share equally any PCR tilt toward shorter templates. In the patient group, naive, central memory and Treg TCRB repertoires seemed more alike than in the healthy donor group. When Type 1 diabetes patients were examined, their TCRB CDR3s proved moderately but significantly shorter in all four CD4+ subsets. In type 1 diabetes patients, VDJ junctions had fewer insertions; deletions at these junctions were more frequent.

This sequence was found in a man under 40 with type 1 diabetes. Sequenced sample: naive CD4+ T cells from blood. V usage is TRBV7-2 and J usage is TRBJ2-1, with 13 bases matching TRBD2. The CDR3 loop is CASSRRLAGGGEQFF. In nucleotides, the CDR3 is TGTGCCAGCAGCCGCCGACTAGCGGGGGGCGGTGAGCAGTTCTTC.